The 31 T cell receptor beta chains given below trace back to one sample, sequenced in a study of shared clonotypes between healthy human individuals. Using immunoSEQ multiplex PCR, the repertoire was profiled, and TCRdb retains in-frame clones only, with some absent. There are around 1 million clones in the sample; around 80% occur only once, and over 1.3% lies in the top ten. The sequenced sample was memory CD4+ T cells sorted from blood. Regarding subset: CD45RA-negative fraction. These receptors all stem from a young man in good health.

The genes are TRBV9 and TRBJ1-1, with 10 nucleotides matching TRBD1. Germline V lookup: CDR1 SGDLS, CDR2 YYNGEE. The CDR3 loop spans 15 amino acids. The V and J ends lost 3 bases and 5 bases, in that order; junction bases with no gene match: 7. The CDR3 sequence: CASSAGTGVGTEAFF. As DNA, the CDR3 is TGTGCCAGCAGCGCCGGGACAGGGGTAGGAACTGAAGCTTTCTTT.

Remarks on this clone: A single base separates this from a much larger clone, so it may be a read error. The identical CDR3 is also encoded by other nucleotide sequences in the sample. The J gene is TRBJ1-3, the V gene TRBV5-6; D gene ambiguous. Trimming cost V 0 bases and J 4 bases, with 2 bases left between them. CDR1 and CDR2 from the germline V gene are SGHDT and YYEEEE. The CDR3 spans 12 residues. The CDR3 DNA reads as TGTGCCAGCAGCTTGGCCGGAAACACCATATATTTT. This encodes CASSLAGNTIYF.

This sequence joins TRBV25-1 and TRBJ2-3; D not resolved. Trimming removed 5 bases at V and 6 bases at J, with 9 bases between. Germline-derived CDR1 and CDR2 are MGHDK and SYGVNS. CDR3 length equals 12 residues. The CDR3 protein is CASSSSVDTQYF. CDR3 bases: TGTGCCAGCAGTAGTAGTGTTGATACGCAGTATTTT. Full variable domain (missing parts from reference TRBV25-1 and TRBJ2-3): EADIYQTPRYLVIGTGKKITLECSQTMGHDKMYWYQQDPGMELHLIHYSYGVNSTEKGDLSSESTVSRIRTEHFPLTLESARPSHTSQYLCASSSSVDTQYFGPGTRLTVL.

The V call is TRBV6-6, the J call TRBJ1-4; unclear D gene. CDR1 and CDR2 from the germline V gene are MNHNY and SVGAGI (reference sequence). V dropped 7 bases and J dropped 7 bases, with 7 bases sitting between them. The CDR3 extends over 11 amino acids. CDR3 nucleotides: TGTGCCAGCACCCCAGGTGAAAAACTGTTTTTT. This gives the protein CASTPGEKLFF.

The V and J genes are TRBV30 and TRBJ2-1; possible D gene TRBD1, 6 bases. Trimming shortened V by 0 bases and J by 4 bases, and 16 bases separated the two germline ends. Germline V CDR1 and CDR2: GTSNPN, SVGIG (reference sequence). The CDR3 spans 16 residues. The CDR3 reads CAWSVKRGGAYNEQFF. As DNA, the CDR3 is TGTGCCTGGAGTGTAAAACGAGGGGGAGCTTACAATGAGCAGTTCTTC.

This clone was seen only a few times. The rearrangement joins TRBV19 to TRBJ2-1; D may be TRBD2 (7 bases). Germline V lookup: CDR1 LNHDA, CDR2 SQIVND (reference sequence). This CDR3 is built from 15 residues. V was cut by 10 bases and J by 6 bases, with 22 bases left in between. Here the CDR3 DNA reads TGTGCCACCCAAGTCGGCGGGAGCAGGGGCAATGAGCAGTTCTTC. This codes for CATQVGGSRGNEQFF.

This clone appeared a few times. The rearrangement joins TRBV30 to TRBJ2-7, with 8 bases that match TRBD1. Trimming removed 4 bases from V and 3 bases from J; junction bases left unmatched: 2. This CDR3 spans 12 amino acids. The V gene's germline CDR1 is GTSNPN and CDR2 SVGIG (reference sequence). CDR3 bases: TGTGCCTGGAACGACAGGGGCTACGAGCAGTACTTC. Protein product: CAWNDRGYEQYF.

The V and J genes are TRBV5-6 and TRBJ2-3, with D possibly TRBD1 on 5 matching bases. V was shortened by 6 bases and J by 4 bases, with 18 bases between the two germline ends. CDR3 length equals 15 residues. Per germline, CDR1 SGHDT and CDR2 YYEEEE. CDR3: CASTMDIRASDTQYF. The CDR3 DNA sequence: TGTGCCAGCACCATGGACATACGGGCGTCAGATACGCAGTATTTT.

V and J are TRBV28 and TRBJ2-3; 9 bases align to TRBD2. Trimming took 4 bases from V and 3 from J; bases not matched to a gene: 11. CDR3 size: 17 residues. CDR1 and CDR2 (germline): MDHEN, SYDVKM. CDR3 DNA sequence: TGTGCCAGCAGTTCCCGTAGCGGGGGATGGTATACAGATACGCAGTATTTT. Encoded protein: CASSSRSGGWYTDTQYF.

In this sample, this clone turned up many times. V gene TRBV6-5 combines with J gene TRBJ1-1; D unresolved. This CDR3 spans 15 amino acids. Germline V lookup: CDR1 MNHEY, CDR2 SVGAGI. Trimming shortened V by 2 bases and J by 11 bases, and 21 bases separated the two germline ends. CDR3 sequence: CASSYGNIATARAFF. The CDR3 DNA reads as TGTGCCAGCAGTTACGGTAATATTGCAACCGCTAGGGCTTTCTTT.

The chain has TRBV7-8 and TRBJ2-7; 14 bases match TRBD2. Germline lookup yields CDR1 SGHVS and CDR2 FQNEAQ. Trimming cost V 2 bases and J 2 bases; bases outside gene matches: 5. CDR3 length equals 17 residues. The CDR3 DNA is TGTGCCAGCAGCTTAAGGACTAGCGGGGGGAGGGCCTACGAGCAGTACTTC. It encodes CASSLRTSGGRAYEQYF.

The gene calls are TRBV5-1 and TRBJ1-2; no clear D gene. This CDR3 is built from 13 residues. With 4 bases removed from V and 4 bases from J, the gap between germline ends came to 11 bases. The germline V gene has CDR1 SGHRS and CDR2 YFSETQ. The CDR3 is CASSPDKTYGYTF. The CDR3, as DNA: TGCGCCAGCAGCCCAGACAAGACCTATGGCTACACCTTC. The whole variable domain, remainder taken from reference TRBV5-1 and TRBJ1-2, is KAGVTQTPRYLIKTRGQQVTLSCSPISGHRSVSWYQQTPGQGLQFLFEYFSETQRNKGNFPGRFSGRQFSNSRSEMNVSTLELGDSALYLCASSPDKTYGYTFGSGTRLTVV.

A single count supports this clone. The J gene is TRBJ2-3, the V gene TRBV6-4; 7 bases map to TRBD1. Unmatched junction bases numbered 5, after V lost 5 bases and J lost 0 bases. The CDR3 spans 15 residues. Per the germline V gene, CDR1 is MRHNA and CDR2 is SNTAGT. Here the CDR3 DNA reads TGTGCCAGCAGTCCGCAGGGGGATAGCACAGATACGCAGTATTTT. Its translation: CASSPQGDSTDTQYF.

CDR3 in amino acids: CASSSGYTFTDTQYF. CDR3 nucleotides: TGTGCCAGCAGCTCAGGGTATACCTTCACAGATACGCAGTATTTT. V is TRBV7-2 and J is TRBJ2-3, with D maybe TRBD1 (5 bases). Germline CDR1 is SGHTA and CDR2 is FQGNSA. The CDR3 extends over 15 amino acids. The V end lost 4 bases, the J end lost 2 bases, and 13 bases lay between the germline ends. The whole variable domain, filled in from reference TRBV7-2 and TRBJ2-3, reads GAGVSQSPSNKVTEKGKDVELRCDPISGHTALYWYRQSLGQGLEFLIYFQGNSAPDKSGLPSDRFSAERTGGSVSTLTIQRTQQEDSAVYLCASSSGYTFTDTQYFGPGTRLTVL.

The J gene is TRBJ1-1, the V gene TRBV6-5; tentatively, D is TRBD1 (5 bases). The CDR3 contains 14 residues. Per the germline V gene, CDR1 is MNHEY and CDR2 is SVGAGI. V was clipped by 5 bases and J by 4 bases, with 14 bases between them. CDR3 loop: CASSPWAQGTEAFF. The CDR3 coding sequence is TGTGCCAGCAGTCCTTGGGCCCAGGGCACTGAAGCTTTCTTT.

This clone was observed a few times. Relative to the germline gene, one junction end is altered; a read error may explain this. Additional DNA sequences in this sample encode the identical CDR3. The CDR3 reads CASSPGTGRNNEQFF. For the CDR3, the DNA is TGTGCTAGCAGTCCCGGGACAGGGAGGAACAATGAGCAGTTCTTC. The rearrangement uses TRBV7-7 and TRBJ2-1; 9 nucleotides match TRBD1. The CDR3 length is 15 residues. Germline assignment: CDR1 SSHAT and CDR2 FNYEAQ (reference sequence).

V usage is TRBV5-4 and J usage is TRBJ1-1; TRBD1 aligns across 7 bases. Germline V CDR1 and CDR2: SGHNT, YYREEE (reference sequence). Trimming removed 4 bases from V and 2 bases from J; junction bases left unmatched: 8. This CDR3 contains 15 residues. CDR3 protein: CASSRGQETNTEAFF. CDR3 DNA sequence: TGTGCCAGCAGCAGAGGACAGGAGACAAACACTGAAGCTTTCTTT.

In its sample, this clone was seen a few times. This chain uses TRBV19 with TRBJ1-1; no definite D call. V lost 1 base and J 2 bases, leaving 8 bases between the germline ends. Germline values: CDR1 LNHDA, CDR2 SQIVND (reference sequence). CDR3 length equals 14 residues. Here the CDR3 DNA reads TGTGCCAGTAGTATAGGTCGGCAAAACACTGAAGCTTTCTTT. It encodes CASSIGRQNTEAFF.

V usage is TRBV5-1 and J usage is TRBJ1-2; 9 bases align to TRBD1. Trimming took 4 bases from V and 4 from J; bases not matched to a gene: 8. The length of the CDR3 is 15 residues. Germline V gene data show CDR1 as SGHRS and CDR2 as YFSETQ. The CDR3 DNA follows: TGCGCCAGCAGCATAACAGGGGGCGCGGGCTATGGCTACACCTTC. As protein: CASSITGGAGYGYTF.

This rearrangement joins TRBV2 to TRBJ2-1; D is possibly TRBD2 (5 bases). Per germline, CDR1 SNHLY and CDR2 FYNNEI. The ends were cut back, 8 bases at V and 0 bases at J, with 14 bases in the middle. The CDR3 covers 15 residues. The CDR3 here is CASLTQRSSYNEQFF. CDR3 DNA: TGTGCCAGCTTGACCCAGCGGAGCTCCTACAATGAGCAGTTCTTC.

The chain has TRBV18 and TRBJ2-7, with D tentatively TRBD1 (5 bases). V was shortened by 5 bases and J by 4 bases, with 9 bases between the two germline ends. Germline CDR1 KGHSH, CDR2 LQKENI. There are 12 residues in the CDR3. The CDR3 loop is CASSSQAYEQYF. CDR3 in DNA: TGTGCCAGCTCATCACAGGCTTACGAGCAGTACTTC.

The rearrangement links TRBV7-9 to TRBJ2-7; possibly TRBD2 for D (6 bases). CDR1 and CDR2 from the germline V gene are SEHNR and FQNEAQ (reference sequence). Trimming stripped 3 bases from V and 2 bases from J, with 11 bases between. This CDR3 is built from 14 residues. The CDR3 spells CASSLGDLPYEQYF. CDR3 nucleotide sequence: TGTGCCAGCAGCTTGGGGGACTTGCCCTACGAGCAGTACTTC.

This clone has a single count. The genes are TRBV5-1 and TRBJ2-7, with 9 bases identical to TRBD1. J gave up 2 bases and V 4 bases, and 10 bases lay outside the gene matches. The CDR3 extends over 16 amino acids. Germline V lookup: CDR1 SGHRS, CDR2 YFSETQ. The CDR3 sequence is CASSPDMGQGTYEQYF. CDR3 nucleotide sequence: TGCGCCAGCAGCCCGGATATGGGACAGGGAACCTACGAGCAGTACTTC. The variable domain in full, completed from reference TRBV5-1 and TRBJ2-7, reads KAGVTQTPRYLIKTRGQQVTLSCSPISGHRSVSWYQQTPGQGLQFLFEYFSETQRNKGNFPGRFSGRQFSNSRSEMNVSTLELGDSALYLCASSPDMGQGTYEQYFGPGTRLTVT.

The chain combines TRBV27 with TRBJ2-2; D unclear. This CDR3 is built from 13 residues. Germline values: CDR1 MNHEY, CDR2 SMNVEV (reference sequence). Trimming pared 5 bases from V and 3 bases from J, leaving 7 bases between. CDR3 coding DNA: TGTGCCAGCAGTCCTCGAGACACCGGGGAGCTGTTTTTT. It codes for CASSPRDTGELFF.

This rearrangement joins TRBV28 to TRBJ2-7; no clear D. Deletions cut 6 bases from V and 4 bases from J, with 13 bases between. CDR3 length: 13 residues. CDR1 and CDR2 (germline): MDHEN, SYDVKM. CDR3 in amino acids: CASRAGTRYEQYF. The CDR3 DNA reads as TGTGCCAGCAGGGCCGGAACAAGGTACGAGCAGTACTTC.

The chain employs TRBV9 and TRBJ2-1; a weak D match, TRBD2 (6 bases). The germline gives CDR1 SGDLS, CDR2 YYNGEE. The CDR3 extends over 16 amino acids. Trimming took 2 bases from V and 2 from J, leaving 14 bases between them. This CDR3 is CASSVQAGSPYNEQFF. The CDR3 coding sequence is TGTGCCAGCAGCGTCCAGGCCGGGAGTCCCTACAATGAGCAGTTCTTC. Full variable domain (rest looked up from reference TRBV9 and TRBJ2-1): DSGVTQTPKHLITATGQRVTLRCSPRSGDLSVYWYQQSLDQGLQFLIQYYNGEERAKGNILERFSAQQFPDLHSELNLSSLELGDSALYFCASSVQAGSPYNEQFFGPGTRLTVL.

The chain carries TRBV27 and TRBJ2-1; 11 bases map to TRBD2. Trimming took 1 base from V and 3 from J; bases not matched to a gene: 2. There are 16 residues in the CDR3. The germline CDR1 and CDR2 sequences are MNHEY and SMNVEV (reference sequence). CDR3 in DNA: TGTGCCAGCAGTTTATTAGCGGGAGGGAACTACAATGAGCAGTTCTTC. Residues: CASSLLAGGNYNEQFF.

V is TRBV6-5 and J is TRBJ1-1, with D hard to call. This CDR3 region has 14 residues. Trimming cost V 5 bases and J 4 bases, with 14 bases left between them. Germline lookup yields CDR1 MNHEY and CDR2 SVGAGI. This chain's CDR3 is CASSPGGSPTEAFF. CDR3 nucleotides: TGTGCCAGCAGTCCCGGCGGGTCTCCCACTGAAGCTTTCTTT.

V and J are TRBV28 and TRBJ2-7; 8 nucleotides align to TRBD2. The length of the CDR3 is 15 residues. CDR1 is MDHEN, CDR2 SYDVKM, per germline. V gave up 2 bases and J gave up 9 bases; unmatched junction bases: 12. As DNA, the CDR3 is TGTGCCAGCAGTTTACCTCTGACGGGGGGGAATTGGCAGTACTTC. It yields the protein CASSLPLTGGNWQYF.

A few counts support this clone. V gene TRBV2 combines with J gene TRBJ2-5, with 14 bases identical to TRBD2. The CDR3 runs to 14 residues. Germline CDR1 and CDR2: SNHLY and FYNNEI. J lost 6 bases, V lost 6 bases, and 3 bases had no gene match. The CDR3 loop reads CASRGTSGGKTQYF. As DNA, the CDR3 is TGTGCCAGCAGGGGGACTAGCGGGGGTAAGACCCAGTACTTC.

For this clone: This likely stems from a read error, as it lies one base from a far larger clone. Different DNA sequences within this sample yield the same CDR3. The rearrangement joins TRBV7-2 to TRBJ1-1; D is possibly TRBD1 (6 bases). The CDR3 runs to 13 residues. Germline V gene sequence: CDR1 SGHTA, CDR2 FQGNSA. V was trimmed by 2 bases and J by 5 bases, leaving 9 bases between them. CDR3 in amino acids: CASSLRQGTEAFF. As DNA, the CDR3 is TGTGCCAGCAGCTTAAGGCAGGGGACTGAAGCTTTCTTT.